This T cell receptor beta chain was identified in a study of blood T cell repertoires in COVID-19. At the level of the study: There were acute and convalescent COVID-19 samples, and they came from the United States, Italy and Spain. T cells, B-cell-depleted T cells, or PBMCs supplied cDNA or gDNA.

Only a few counts were recorded for this clone. V trimming: 0 bases; J trimming: 0 bases; junction bases outside the gene matches: 2. From germline, CDR1 is SGDLS and CDR2 YYNGEE. This CDR3 has 16 amino acids. In the source study's methods: Estimated nucleated cell counts came from reference gene primer amplification. This table comes from immunoSEQ multiplex PCR, and its TCRdb copy is limited to in-frame clones, with some not included. The V and J calls and clone size are taken from that table; D and trimming were inferred from the DNA. In the table there are about 130,000 clones, roughly four fifths of which are singletons.

The chain couples TRBV9 to TRBJ2-1, with 8 bases fitting TRBD1. This receptor was obtained from a woman aged 45-59 years with acute or convalescent COVID-19. The specimen was peripheral blood. CDR3 bases: TGTGCCAGCAGCGTAGGCGGACAGGGCTCCTACAATGAGCAGTTCTTC. This sequence encodes CASSVGGQGSYNEQFF.